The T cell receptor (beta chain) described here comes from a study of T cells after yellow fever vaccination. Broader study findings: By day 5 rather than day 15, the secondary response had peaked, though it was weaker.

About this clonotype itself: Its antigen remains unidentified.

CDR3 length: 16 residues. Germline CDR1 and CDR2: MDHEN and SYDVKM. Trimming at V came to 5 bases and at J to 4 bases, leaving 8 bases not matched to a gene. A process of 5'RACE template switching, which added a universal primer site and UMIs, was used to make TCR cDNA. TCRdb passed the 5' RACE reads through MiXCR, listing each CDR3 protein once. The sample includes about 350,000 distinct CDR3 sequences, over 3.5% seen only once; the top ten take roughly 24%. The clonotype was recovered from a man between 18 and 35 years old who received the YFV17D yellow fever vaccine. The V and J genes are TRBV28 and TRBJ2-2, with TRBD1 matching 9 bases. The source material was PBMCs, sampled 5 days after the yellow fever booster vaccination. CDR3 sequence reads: CASSAPQGAGTGELFF. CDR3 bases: TGTGCCAGCAGTGCTCCACAGGGGGCGGGCACCGGGGAGCTGTTTTTT. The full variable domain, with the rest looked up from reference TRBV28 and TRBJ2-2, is DVKVTQSSRYLVKRTGEKVFLECVQDMDHENMFWYRQDPGLGLRLIYFSYDVKMKEKGDIPEGYSVSREKKERFSLILESASTNQTSMYLCASSAPQGAGTGELFFGEGSRLTVL.